The TCR beta chain under discussion was sequenced for a study of cytomegalovirus exposure and HLA in healthy donors. The PCR employed 60 Vbeta primers together with 13 Jbeta primers. Generated by immunoSEQ multiplex PCR, the TCRdb table keeps only in-frame clones and is missing some. This table holds approximately 110,000 clones. Notes on the study in general: A later analysis reported that several of the most significant clusters appeared to be linked to common viral pathogens, among them Epstein-Barr virus. Per a prior analysis, the majority of TCR beta V segments were productive roughly 87% or roughly 30% of the time. The sole available immune exposure information was CMV serostatus.

The V and J ends lost 3 bases and 1 base, in that order; junction bases with no gene match: 13. CDR1 and CDR2 from the germline V gene are SQVTM and ANQGSEA. The CDR3 runs 17 residues. About this clone itself: The target antigen is unknown.

Specimen: PBMCs. The sequence came from a man aged 18 to 29 in good health and CMV-seronegative. This chain links TRBV29-1 with TRBJ2-3; 7 bases line up with TRBD2. The CDR3 nucleotides are TGCAGCGTTGAGGGGGACGAGACTAGCCGGCGCACAGATACGCAGTATTTT. It specifies CSVEGDETSRRTDTQYF.